These T cell receptor beta chains were read from a single sample in a study of blood T cell repertoires in COVID-19. The method was immunoSEQ multiplex PCR; TCRdb's version includes in-frame clones alone and lacks a portion of them. This table holds approximately 230,000 clones, about 90% found once. The sequencing input was peripheral blood. The receptors derive from a man aged 18-30 years with active or convalescent COVID-19. Each CDR3 is given with its conserved first and last residue. D genes are given only for firm matches. Clone size is shown for a subset of rows, as once, few, many or a class of expanded clone.

>TRBV5-8|NA|TRBD1|TRBJ2-3
TGTGCCAGCAGCGGGGGGACAGGGGTGGCAGATACGCAGTATTTT
CASSGGTGVADTQYF
>TRBV6-5|NA|TRBD1|TRBJ1-6
TGTGCCAGCAAGACAGGGATGAATTCACCCCTCCACTTT
CASKTGMNSPLHF
>TRBV6-1|NA|NA|TRBJ1-5
TGTGCCAGCAGTGAAAGTAGCTATAGCAATCAGCCCCAGCATTTT
CASSESSYSNQPQHF
>TRBV19|NA|TRBD1|TRBJ1-1
TGTGCCTCGAAGCCGGGACAGGGAGGGTACCCTGAAGCTTTCTTT
CASKPGQGGYPEAFF
>TRBV28|once|NA|TRBJ1-6
TGTGCCAGCAGTTCTGGGCAGGGTTACTCACCCCTCCACTTT
CASSSGQGYSPLHF
>TRBV7-3|NA|TRBD1|TRBJ1-2
TGTGCCAGCAGCCCCGGGACAGGGAATGGCTACACCTTC
CASSPGTGNGYTF
>TRBV7-2|NA|TRBD2|TRBJ2-1
TGTGCCAGCAGCTCCGAGCGGGAGATGTTCTACAATGAGCAGTTCTTC
CASSSEREMFYNEQFF
>TRBV7-9|NA|NA|TRBJ2-3
TGTGCCAGCAGCGATGCGGGACAAATACGGGGGGAGCAGTATTTT
CASSDAGQIRGEQYF
>TRBV2|NA|TRBD1|TRBJ1-5
TGTGCCAGCAGCGAGACAGGGCCAAGCAATCAGCCCCAGCATTTT
CASSETGPSNQPQHF
>TRBV2|NA|TRBD2|TRBJ2-1
TGTGCCAGCAGTGCTAGCGGGAGTTACAATGAGCAGTTCTTC
CASSASGSYNEQFF
>TRBV30|NA|NA|TRBJ1-1
TGTGCCTGGGGAGATGTCGGGTTTGAAGCTTTCTTT
CAWGDVGFEAFF